This T cell receptor beta chain was sequenced for a study of T cell responses to AZD1222 COVID-19 vaccine. Overall study findings and caveats: Baseline antibody screening turned up just six or seven seropositive AZD1222 recipients. Across spike, vaccine-associated CD4 TCRs were found, dominant at 160-218 and 743-854. White British people made up most donors, females outnumbered males, and clonal diversity was possibly underestimated.

Clones were read by immunoSEQ multiplex PCR, and TCRdb kept only the in-frame ones, dropping some. The sample lists approximately 120,000 clones, around nine tenths occurring once. To note about this clone: Its antigen is unknown.

Material: peripheral blood, obtained on day 0 of AZD1222 vaccination. The origin of this receptor is an adult in good health.

CDR3 region: CASNGGSSRNQPQHF. CDR3 coding DNA: TGTGCCAGCAATGGTGGGTCCTCCCGCAATCAGCCCCAGCATTTT. The rearrangement uses TRBV2 and TRBJ1-5; D ambiguous. Germline V gene sequence: CDR1 SNHLY, CDR2 FYNNEI. This CDR3 region has 15 residues. The V and J ends lost 7 bases and 2 bases respectively, with 15 bases between them.